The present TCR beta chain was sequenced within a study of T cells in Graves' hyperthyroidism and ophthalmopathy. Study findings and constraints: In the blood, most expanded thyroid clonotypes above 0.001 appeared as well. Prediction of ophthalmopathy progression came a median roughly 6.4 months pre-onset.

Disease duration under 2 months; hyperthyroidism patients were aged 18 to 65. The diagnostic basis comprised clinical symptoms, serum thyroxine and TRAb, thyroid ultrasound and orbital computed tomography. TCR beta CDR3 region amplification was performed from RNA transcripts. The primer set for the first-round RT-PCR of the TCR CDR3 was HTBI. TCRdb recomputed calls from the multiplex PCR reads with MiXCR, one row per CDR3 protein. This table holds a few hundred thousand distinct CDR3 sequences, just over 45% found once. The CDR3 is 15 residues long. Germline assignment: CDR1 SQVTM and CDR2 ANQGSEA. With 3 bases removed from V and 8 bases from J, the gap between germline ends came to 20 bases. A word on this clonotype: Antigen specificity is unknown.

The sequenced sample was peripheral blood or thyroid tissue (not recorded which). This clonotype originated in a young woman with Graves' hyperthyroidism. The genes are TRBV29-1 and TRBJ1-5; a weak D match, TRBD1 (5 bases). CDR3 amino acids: CSVDSGTDTYEPQHF. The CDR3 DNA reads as TGCAGCGTTGACTCCGGGACGGACACCTACGAGCCCCAGCATTTT.